The T cell receptor (beta chain) described here comes from a study of CD8 T cells in ankylosing spondylitis. Study observations and caveats: In ankylosing spondylitis blood, a motif of fewer than 10 highly homologous TCR beta variants appeared characteristic.

This clonotype was picked up a small number of times. The antigen remains undetermined. Germline values: CDR1 MGHDK, CDR2 SYGVNS. This CDR3 is 15 amino acids long. V was pared by 4 bases and J by 4 bases, with 14 bases between. TCRdb analysed the 5' RACE reads with MiXCR anew, one entry per CDR3 protein. The sample carries more than 600,000 distinct CDR3 sequences, around 19% recorded once. The sequence came from a male donor with ankylosing spondylitis. This chain uses TRBV25-1 with TRBJ2-1; D uncertain. The sequenced sample consisted of blood, either unsorted or a sorted T cell fraction (not recorded which). The DNA of the CDR3 is TGTGCCAGCAGTGCCCCAGGCGGTACTTACAATGAGCAGTTCTTC. This translates into CASSAPGGTYNEQFF.